In its sample, the clone carrying this T cell receptor beta chain was seen once. Its antigen is undetermined. This sample is part of a study of OX40 agonist ivuxolimab in advanced cancers. Study-wide context: Three patients got partial responses; one had hepatocellular carcinoma and two had cutaneous melanoma. General observations from the study: CD8+ T cells showed, on average, more clonal expansion than CD4+ cells.

Here immunoSEQ multiplex PCR was the method, and the copy in TCRdb shows in-frame clones only, minus some. The sample holds roughly 100,000 clones, 75% to 90% seen once. Trimming removed 5 bases from V and 7 bases from J, with 12 bases in between. From germline, CDR1 is SQVTM and CDR2 ANQGSEA. The CDR3 is 12 amino acids. The clonotype was recovered from an adult with an advanced solid tumor such as melanoma, head and neck, liver or kidney cancer. This material consisted of CD4+ or CD8+ T cells sorted from blood, taken in a trial of the OX40 agonist ivuxolimab. The V and J genes are TRBV29-1 and TRBJ2-1, with a weak D call TRBD2 (6 bases). This CDR3 reads CSVSVGGNEQFF. In DNA form, the CDR3 reads TGCAGCGTTTCGGTGGGGGGAAATGAGCAGTTCTTC.